This T cell receptor (beta chain) comes out of a study of early T cells in non-severe SARS-CoV-2 infection. Study at large: Bulk RNA taken from unsorted whole blood was sequenced, leaving chains unpaired. General observations from the study: Matching results from VDJdb favored anti-spike CD8 responses, leaving private and CD4 specificities undetected.

As part of library construction, unique molecular identifiers were attached to individual cDNA molecules. Via MiXCR, TCRdb re-called the 5' RACE reads, giving one row per CDR3 protein. The sample records 25,000 to 35,000 distinct CDR3 sequences, under 6% being singletons. V was shortened by 4 bases and J by 5 bases, with 6 bases between the two germline ends. Germline-derived CDR1 and CDR2 are ENHRY and SYGVKD. The CDR3 totals 12 residues. This clonotype has ten or more counts. The antigen remains undetermined. The chain joins TRBV10-3 to TRBJ2-1; D gene ambiguous. What was sequenced was whole blood. The sequence was collected from an adult who was a healthcare worker with PCR-confirmed SARS-CoV-2 infection or an uninfected control (not recorded which). CDR3 sequence: CAISVRDNEQFF. In DNA, the CDR3 is TGTGCCATCAGTGTCCGGGACAATGAGCAGTTCTTC.